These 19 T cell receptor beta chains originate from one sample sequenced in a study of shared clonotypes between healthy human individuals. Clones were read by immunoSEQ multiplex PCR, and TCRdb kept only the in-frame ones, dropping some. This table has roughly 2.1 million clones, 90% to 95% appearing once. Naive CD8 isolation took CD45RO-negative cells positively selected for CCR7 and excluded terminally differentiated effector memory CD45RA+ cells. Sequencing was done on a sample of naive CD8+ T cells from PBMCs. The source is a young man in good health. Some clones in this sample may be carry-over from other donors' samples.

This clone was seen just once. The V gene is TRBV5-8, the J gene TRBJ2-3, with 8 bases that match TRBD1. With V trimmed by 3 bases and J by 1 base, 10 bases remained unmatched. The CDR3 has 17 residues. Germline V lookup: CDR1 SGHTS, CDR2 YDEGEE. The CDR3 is CASSSGFETGGTDTQYF. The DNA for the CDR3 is TGTGCCAGCAGCTCGGGTTTTGAGACAGGGGGCACAGATACGCAGTATTTT.

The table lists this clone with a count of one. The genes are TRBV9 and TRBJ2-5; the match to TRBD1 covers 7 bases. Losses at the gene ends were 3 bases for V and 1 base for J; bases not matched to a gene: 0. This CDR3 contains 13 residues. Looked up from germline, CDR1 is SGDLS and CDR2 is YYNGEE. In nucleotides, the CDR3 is TGTGCCAGCAGCGGGGACAGCCAAGAGACCCAGTACTTC. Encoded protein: CASSGDSQETQYF.

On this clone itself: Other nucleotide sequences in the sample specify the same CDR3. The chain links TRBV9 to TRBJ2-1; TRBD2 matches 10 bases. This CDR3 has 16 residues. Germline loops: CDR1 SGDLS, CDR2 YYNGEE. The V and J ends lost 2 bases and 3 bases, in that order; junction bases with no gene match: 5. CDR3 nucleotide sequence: TGTGCCAGCAGCGTTAAAGGACTAGCGGACTACAATGAGCAGTTCTTC. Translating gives CASSVKGLADYNEQFF.

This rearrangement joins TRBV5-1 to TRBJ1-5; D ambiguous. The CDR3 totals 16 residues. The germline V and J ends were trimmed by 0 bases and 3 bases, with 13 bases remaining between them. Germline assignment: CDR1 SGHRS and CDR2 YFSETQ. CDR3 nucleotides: TGCGCCAGCAGCTTGGCCAACTGGGCAGACAATCAGCCCCAGCATTTT. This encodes CASSLANWADNQPQHF.

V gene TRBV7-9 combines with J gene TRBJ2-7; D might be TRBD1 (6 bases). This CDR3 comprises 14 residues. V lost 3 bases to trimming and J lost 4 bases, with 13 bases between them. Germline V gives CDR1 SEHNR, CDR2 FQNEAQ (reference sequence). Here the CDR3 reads CASSFQGQPYEQYF. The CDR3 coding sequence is TGTGCCAGCAGCTTCCAAGGACAGCCATACGAGCAGTACTTC.

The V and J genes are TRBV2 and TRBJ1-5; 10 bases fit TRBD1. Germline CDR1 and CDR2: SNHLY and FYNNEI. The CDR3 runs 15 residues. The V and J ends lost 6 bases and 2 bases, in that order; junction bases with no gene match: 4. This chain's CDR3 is CASRNGTGGNQPQHF. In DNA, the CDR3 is TGTGCCAGCAGAAACGGGACAGGGGGCAATCAGCCCCAGCATTTT.

The CDR3 here is CATREVNTGELFF. In nucleotides, the CDR3 is TGTGCCACTCGAGAAGTGAACACCGGGGAGCTGTTTTTT. The chain joins TRBV19 to TRBJ2-2; D ambiguous. The CDR3 covers 13 residues. The V gene lost 10 bases and the J gene lost 1 base, with 10 bases spanning the gap. Germline-derived CDR1 and CDR2 are LNHDA and SQIVND (reference sequence).

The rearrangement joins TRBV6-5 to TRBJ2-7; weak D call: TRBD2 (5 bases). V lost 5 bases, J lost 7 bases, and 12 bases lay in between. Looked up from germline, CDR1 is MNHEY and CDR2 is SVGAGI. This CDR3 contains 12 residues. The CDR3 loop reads CASSTRGGEQYF. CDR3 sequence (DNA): TGTGCCAGCAGTACCCGGGGTGGAGAGCAGTACTTC.

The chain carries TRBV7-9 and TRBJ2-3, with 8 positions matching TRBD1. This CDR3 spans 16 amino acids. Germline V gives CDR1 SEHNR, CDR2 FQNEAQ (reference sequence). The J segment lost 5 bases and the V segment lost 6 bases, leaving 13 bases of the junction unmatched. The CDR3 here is CASRHLYGTGQDTQYF. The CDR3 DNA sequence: TGTGCCAGCAGACACCTCTACGGGACAGGCCAAGATACGCAGTATTTT.

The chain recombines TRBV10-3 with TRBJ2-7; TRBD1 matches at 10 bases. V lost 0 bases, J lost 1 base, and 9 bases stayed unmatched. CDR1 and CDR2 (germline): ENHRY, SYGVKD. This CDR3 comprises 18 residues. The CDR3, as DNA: TGTGCCATCAGTGAGTCTGAATCCCCGGGACAGGGGTCCTACGAGCAGTACTTC. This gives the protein CAISESESPGQGSYEQYF.

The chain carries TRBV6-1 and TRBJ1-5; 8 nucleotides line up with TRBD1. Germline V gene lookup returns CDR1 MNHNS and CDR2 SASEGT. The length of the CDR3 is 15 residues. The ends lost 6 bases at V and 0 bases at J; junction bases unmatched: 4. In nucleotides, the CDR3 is TGTGCCAGCAGGACACAGGGGGTTAGCAATCAGCCCCAGCATTTT. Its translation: CASRTQGVSNQPQHF.

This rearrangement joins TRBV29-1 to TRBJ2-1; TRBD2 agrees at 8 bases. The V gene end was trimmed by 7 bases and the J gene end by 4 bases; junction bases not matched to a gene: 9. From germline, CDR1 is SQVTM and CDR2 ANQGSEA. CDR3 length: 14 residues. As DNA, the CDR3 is TGCAGCGCCCGGGGGGGCCTGGCGTACAATGAGCAGTTCTTC. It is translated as CSARGGLAYNEQFF.

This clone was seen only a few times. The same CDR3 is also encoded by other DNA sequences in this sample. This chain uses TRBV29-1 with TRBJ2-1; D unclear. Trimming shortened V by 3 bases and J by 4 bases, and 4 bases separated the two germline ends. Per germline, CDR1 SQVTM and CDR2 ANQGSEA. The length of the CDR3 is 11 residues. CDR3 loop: CSVDGYNEQFF. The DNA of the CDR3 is TGCAGCGTTGACGGGTACAATGAGCAGTTCTTC.

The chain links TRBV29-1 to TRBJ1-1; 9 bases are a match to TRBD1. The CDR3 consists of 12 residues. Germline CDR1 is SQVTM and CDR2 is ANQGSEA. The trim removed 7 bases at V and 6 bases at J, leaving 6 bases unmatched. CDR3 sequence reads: CSARDRVAEAFF. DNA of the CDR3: TGCAGCGCCCGGGACAGGGTGGCTGAAGCTTTCTTT.

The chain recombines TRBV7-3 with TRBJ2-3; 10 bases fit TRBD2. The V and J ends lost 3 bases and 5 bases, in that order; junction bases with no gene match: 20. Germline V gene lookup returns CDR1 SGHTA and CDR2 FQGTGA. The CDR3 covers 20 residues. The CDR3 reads CASSFRAGARAGGPEDTQYF. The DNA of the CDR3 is TGTGCCAGCAGCTTCCGGGCAGGGGCCCGAGCGGGAGGGCCAGAAGATACGCAGTATTTT.

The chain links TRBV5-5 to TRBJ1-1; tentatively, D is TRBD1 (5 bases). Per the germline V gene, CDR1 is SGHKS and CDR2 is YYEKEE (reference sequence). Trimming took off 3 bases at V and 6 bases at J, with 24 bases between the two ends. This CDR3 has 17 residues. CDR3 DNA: TGTGCCAGCAGCTGGTTAGGGGCGGTCTCAGTTTACCCTGAAGCTTTCTTT. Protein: CASSWLGAVSVYPEAFF.

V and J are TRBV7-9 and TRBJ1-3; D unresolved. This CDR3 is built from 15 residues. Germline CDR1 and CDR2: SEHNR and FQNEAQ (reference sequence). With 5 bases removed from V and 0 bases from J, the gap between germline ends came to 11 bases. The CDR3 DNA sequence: TGTGCCAGCAGCCCCATCGGGAACTCTGGAAACACCATATATTTT. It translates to CASSPIGNSGNTIYF.

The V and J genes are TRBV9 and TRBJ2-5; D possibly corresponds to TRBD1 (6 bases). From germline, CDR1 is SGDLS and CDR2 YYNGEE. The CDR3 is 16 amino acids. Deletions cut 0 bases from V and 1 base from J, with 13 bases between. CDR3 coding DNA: TGTGCCAGCAGCGTAGGGGAAACAGGGCGCCAAGAGACCCAGTACTTC. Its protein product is CASSVGETGRQETQYF.

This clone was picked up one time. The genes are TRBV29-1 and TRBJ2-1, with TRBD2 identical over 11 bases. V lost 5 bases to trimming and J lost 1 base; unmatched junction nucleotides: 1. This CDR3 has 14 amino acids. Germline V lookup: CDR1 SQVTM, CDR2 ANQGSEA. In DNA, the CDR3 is TGCAGCGTTACTAGCGGGAGATCCTACAATGAGCAGTTCTTC. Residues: CSVTSGRSYNEQFF.